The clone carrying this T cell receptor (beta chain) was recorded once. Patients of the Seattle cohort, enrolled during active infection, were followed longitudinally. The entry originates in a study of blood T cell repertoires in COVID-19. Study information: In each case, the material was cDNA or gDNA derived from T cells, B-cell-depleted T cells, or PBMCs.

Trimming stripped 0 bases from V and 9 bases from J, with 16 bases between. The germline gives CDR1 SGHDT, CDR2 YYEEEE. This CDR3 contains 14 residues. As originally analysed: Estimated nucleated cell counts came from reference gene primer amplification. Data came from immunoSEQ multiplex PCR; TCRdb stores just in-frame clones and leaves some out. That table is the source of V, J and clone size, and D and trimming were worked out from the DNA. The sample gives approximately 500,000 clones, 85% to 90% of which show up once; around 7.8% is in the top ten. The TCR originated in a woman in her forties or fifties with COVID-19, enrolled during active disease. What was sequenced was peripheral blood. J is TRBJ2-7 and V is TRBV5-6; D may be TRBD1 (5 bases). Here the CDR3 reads CASSLEGKSRRQYF. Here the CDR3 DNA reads TGTGCCAGCAGCTTGGAGGGGAAGTCGCGTAGGCAGTACTTC.